This T cell receptor beta chain was sequenced for a study of blood T cell repertoires in COVID-19. Study-level background: T cells, B-cell-depleted T cells, or PBMCs supplied cDNA or gDNA.

Original analysis: It was from reference gene primer amplification that nucleated cell counts were estimated. Some clones are missing from TCRdb's copy, which holds only in-frame ones; the method was immunoSEQ multiplex PCR. For V, J and clone size, that table is used; D and trimming come from the DNA. The profile shows 75,000 to 100,000 clones, roughly 78% of them singletons. V was pared by 2 bases and J by 1 base, with 11 bases between. CDR1 is KGHSH, CDR2 LQKENI, per germline. CDR3 size: 15 residues. Material: peripheral blood. This clonotype was obtained from a human donor in a cohort sampled during active COVID-19. The chain combines TRBV18 with TRBJ1-1; tentatively, D is TRBD1 (6 bases). CDR3 DNA: TGTGCCAGCTCACCAACCTACAGGGCGAACACTGAAGCTTTCTTT. Translated, it gives CASSPTYRANTEAFF.